This passage covers 21 T cell receptor beta chains from one sample sequenced in a study of PD-1 blockade in classical Hodgkin lymphoma. Assay: immunoSEQ multiplex PCR; the TCRdb copy retains only in-frame clones and omits some. Of more than 30,000 clones in the sample, 77% were seen once. Time point of the sample: cycle 4 day 1 (C4D1), after around six weeks of nivolumab. Each and every patient relapsed after autologous stem cell transplantation, and patients got differing brentuximab vedotin exposure. Sequenced material: peripheral blood mononuclear cells (PBMCs), taken before the fourth cycle of nivolumab. The receptor source for this set is a human donor with classical Hodgkin lymphoma.

V gene TRBV4-3 combines with J gene TRBJ2-3; D remains ambiguous. V was shortened by 2 bases and J by 4 bases, with 22 bases between the two germline ends. The CDR3 loop spans 18 amino acids. Germline-derived CDR1 and CDR2 are LGHNA and YSLEER. The CDR3 nucleotides are TGCGCCAGCAGCCAACGACAAGCTATGGGGTTGTCCCCAGATACGCAGTATTTT. Encoded protein: CASSQRQAMGLSPDTQYF.

V and J are TRBV5-8 and TRBJ1-5; D is possibly TRBD1 (5 bases). V was cut by 2 bases and J by 0 bases, with 15 bases left in between. Germline V gene data show CDR1 as SGHTS and CDR2 as YDEGEE. The CDR3 spans 17 residues. The CDR3 region is CASSFPVGGYSNQPQHF. In DNA, the CDR3 is TGTGCCAGCAGCTTCCCCGTTGGGGGATATAGCAATCAGCCCCAGCATTTT.

This sequence joins TRBV7-6 and TRBJ1-3; D possibly corresponds to TRBD1 (5 bases). The CDR3 spans 16 residues. CDR1 is SGHVS and CDR2 is FNYEAQ in the germline V gene. V was cut by 5 bases and J by 0 bases, with 14 bases left in between. This CDR3 reads CASSPAGTASGNTIYF. CDR3 sequence (DNA): TGTGCCAGCAGCCCGGCCGGGACCGCCTCTGGAAACACCATATATTTT.

This chain uses TRBV11-2 with TRBJ1-4, with unresolved D. Germline V gives CDR1 SGHAT, CDR2 FQNNGV. V was trimmed by 1 base and J by 5 bases, leaving 5 bases between them. There are 13 residues in the CDR3. In nucleotides, the CDR3 is TGTGCCAGCAGCTTAGCCCCGAATGAAAAACTGTTTTTT. Translated, it gives CASSLAPNEKLFF. Complete variable domain (other parts from reference TRBV11-2 and TRBJ1-4): EAGVAQSPRYKIIEKRQSVAFWCNPISGHATLYWYQQILGQGPKLLIQFQNNGVVDDSQLPKDRFSAERLKGVDSTLKIQPAKLEDSAVYLCASSLAPNEKLFFGSGTQLSVL.

In its sample, this clone was seen once. The chain carries TRBV7-2 and TRBJ2-2, with no clear D. CDR1 and CDR2 from the germline V gene are SGHTA and FQGNSA. The V end was cut by 1 base, the J end by 3 bases, with 3 bases between. The CDR3 runs 13 residues. In DNA form, the CDR3 reads TGTGCCAGCAGCTTAGGGTACACCGGGGAGCTGTTTTTT. Amino acids: CASSLGYTGELFF.

The chain uses TRBV6-6 and TRBJ1-4; a weak D match, TRBD1 (5 bases). With 2 bases removed from V and 12 bases from J, the gap between germline ends came to 10 bases. The germline V gene has CDR1 MNHNY and CDR2 SVGAGI (reference sequence). The CDR3 runs 12 residues. CDR3 DNA: TGTGCCAGCAGTTACATTACAGGACAACTGTTTTTT. This gives the protein CASSYITGQLFF.

The table lists this clone with a few counts. The chain is built from TRBV18 and TRBJ2-7; 8 bases are a match to TRBD2. Germline V gene lookup returns CDR1 KGHSH and CDR2 LQKENI. There are 15 residues in the CDR3. Unmatched junction bases numbered 8, after V lost 5 bases and J lost 2 bases. CDR3 region: CASSAGRGAAYEQYF. The CDR3 nucleotides are TGTGCCAGCTCAGCCGGGAGGGGCGCAGCCTACGAGCAGTACTTC.

The chain is built from TRBV5-4 and TRBJ2-3; TRBD2 might be the D (6 bases). Trimming left V 4 bases short and J 1 base short, with 13 bases between. The germline V gene encodes CDR1 SGHNT and CDR2 YYREEE (reference sequence). The CDR3 has 15 residues. The CDR3 coding sequence is TGTGCCAGCAGCCCCCCCAGCGGGCGCACAGATACGCAGTATTTT. It is translated as CASSPPSGRTDTQYF.

The chain carries TRBV6-1 and TRBJ2-5, with D perhaps assigned TRBD1 or TRBD2 (5 bases each). Trimming removed 4 bases from V and 2 bases from J, with 11 bases in between. The CDR3 is 14 residues long. Germline-derived CDR1 and CDR2 are MNHNS and SASEGT. CDR3 sequence (DNA): TGTGCCAGCAGTGGGGGGTCGATTCAAGAGACCCAGTACTTC. Its protein is CASSGGSIQETQYF.

The chain combines TRBV10-3 with TRBJ2-3, with D perhaps matching TRBD1 (6 bases). The V gene's germline CDR1 is ENHRY and CDR2 SYGVKD. The CDR3 covers 14 residues. Trimming took 6 bases from V and 2 from J, leaving 12 bases between them. Here the CDR3 DNA reads TGTGCCATCAGGTCAGACAGGACCACAGATACGCAGTATTTT. It translates to CAIRSDRTTDTQYF.

The V and J genes are TRBV7-2 and TRBJ1-5, with D possibly TRBD1 on 5 matching bases. This CDR3 has 15 residues. Germline V lookup: CDR1 SGHTA, CDR2 FQGNSA. Deletions cut 3 bases from V and 6 bases from J, with 15 bases between. Here the CDR3 DNA reads TGTGCCAGCAGCTTCGACAGAGGGAGAGGTCAGCCCCAGCATTTT. This sequence encodes CASSFDRGRGQPQHF.

This chain connects TRBV11-3 to TRBJ1-1; no clear D. Germline lookup yields CDR1 SGHNT and CDR2 YENEEA. The CDR3 spans 13 residues. Trimming pared 3 bases from V and 2 bases from J, leaving 7 bases between. CDR3 sequence: CASSFGPNTEAFF. In DNA, the CDR3 is TGTGCCAGCAGCTTTGGACCAAACACTGAAGCTTTCTTT.

This chain joins TRBV7-2 and TRBJ2-3; 7 bases are a match to TRBD1. The V and J ends lost 8 bases and 2 bases, in that order; junction bases with no gene match: 13. Germline lookup yields CDR1 SGHTA and CDR2 FQGNSA. The CDR3 has 16 amino acids. The CDR3, as DNA: TGTGCCAGCTTCCTTTACCGGGACAGAGACACAGATACGCAGTATTTT. This gives the protein CASFLYRDRDTDTQYF.

This clone was counted a single time. This chain joins TRBV27 and TRBJ1-5, with TRBD1 matching 8 bases. The CDR3 sequence is 15 residues long. Germline CDR1 is MNHEY and CDR2 is SMNVEV (reference sequence). V shed 0 bases, J shed 8 bases, and the junction held 6 bases outside the gene matches. The CDR3 protein is CASSLSGQGPKPQHF. The CDR3, as DNA: TGTGCCAGCAGTTTATCCGGACAGGGACCGAAGCCCCAGCATTTT.

The rearrangement uses TRBV19 and TRBJ2-5; 10 nucleotides agree with TRBD2. V lost 5 bases and J lost 2; bases outside the gene matches: 5. Germline lookup yields CDR1 LNHDA and CDR2 SQIVND (reference sequence). The CDR3 runs 15 residues. This chain's CDR3 is CASSAGLADQETQYF. For the CDR3, the DNA is TGTGCCAGTAGTGCCGGACTAGCGGATCAAGAGACCCAGTACTTC.

This clone occurred a few times. The CDR3, as DNA: TGTGCCAGCAGCCCGTCGGGACAGGTCACAGATACGCAGTATTTT. Translating it yields CASSPSGQVTDTQYF. This chain links TRBV7-2 with TRBJ2-3; 8 nucleotides match TRBD1. Per germline, CDR1 SGHTA and CDR2 FQGNSA. V dropped 5 bases and J dropped 2; count of bases not matched to a gene: 6. The CDR3 spans 15 residues.

This clone occurred once. V is TRBV7-2 and J is TRBJ2-3; D unresolved. V was trimmed by 1 base and J by 6 bases, leaving 11 bases between them. CDR1 SGHTA and CDR2 FQGNSA come from the germline V gene. The CDR3 totals 14 residues. The CDR3 loop is CASSLVGGRDTQYF. Here the CDR3 DNA reads TGTGCCAGCAGCTTAGTTGGCGGACGGGATACGCAGTATTTT. Filled out from reference TRBV7-2 and TRBJ2-3, the complete variable domain reads GAGVSQSPSNKVTEKGKDVELRCDPISGHTALYWYRQSLGQGLEFLIYFQGNSAPDKSGLPSDRFSAERTGGSVSTLTIQRTQQEDSAVYLCASSLVGGRDTQYFGPGTRLTVL.

The chain is built from TRBV7-2 and TRBJ2-7; the D call may be TRBD1 or TRBD2 (5 bases each). Trimming shortened V by 5 bases and J by 6 bases, and 20 bases separated the two germline ends. The germline CDR1 and CDR2 sequences are SGHTA and FQGNSA. CDR3 length: 15 amino acids. In DNA, the CDR3 is TGTGCCAGCAGCGTAACCTCGGGGCACCTGGGCGAGCAGTACTTC. This gives the protein CASSVTSGHLGEQYF.

This rearrangement joins TRBV4-1 to TRBJ1-2; no reliable D call. The germline CDR1 and CDR2 sequences are MGHRA and YSYEKL. The CDR3 covers 16 residues. V was cut by 0 bases and J by 3 bases, with 14 bases left in between. Here the CDR3 reads CASSQDLSSGDYGYTF. CDR3 DNA sequence: TGCGCCAGCAGCCAAGATCTCTCCTCCGGGGACTATGGCTACACCTTC.

The chain couples TRBV5-4 to TRBJ1-4; 7 bases match TRBD1. Germline V CDR1 and CDR2: SGHNT, YYREEE (reference sequence). The CDR3 runs to 17 residues. The V and J ends lost 3 bases and 5 bases, in that order; junction bases with no gene match: 13. CDR3: CASSSKKETGRNEKLFF. CDR3 nucleotides: TGTGCCAGCAGCTCCAAGAAAGAGACAGGGCGAAATGAAAAACTGTTTTTT.

This clone has a handful of counts. V is TRBV9 and J is TRBJ1-2; D might be TRBD1 (5 bases). The length of the CDR3 is 16 residues. CDR1 and CDR2 (germline): SGDLS, YYNGEE. V gave up 5 bases and J gave up 7 bases, with 24 bases separating them. CDR3 DNA: TGTGCCAGCAGTGGGCAGGGCAAAGTGTATACCGGTGGCTACACCTTC. Amino acid sequence: CASSGQGKVYTGGYTF.